What follows describes a single T cell receptor (beta chain). The antigen is undetermined. One end of the junction is discordant with germline, which a read error may explain. The sample comes from a study of post-analysis software for immune sequencing data. Looking at the study overall: In terms of disease course, relapsing-remitting, secondary progressive and progressive-relapsing multiple sclerosis were included.

Unique molecular identifiers tagged the TCR beta cDNA libraries. TCRdb fed the PCR reads into MiXCR, producing one record per CDR3 protein. The sample has 450,000 or so distinct CDR3 sequences, roughly 45% seen once. This CDR3 is built from 13 residues. Notes on the study in general: Roughly 5 TRBV segments (TRBV5-6, TRBV5-1 and TRBV20-1 among them) occurred more frequently in patients than in controls.

The TCR sequence derives from a girl aged 10 to 17 with multiple sclerosis. V usage is TRBV12-3 or TRBV12-4 and J usage is TRBJ1-2; tentative D call: TRBD1 (5 bases). The sequencing sample was made of blood. CDR3 sequence reads: CASDGGVPYGYTF. The CDR3 region has the DNA TGTGCCAGCGATGGGGGGGTTCCCTATGGTTACACCTTC.